The present TCR beta chain was sequenced within a study of B cell selection in AIRE deficiency. With 2 bases removed from V and 4 bases from J, the gap between germline ends came to 14 bases. This CDR3 has 14 amino acids. Germline V lookup: CDR1 GTSNPN, CDR2 SVGIG (reference sequence). General study results and limits: Patient Tconv cells held around a third of Treg sequences shared by healthy donors. Shared Treg sequences had shorter CDR3s, biased toward rearrangements with few non-templated insertions. In TCRBV usage, CDR3 length and diversity, patient Tconv and Treg cells matched healthy donors.

Details on this clone: Its cognate antigen is unknown.

CD4+CD127+ cells were sorted as the conventional CD4 T cells. Original data processing: Patients' conventional T cells yielded about 100,000 distinct TCRbeta sequences; donors' under 1.5x10^5. Libraries were prepared by immunoSEQ multiplex PCR; TCRdb keeps only in-frame clonotypes and omits some of them. V, J and clone size reflect that table, while D and trimming were determined from the DNA. The sample lists over 20,000 clones; around 97% were seen once. The chain combines TRBV30 with TRBJ1-2; D gene uncertain. This receptor was taken from a human donor with AIRE deficiency. Sequenced material: conventional CD4+ T cells sorted from PBMCs. The DNA of the CDR3 is TGTGCCTGGAGTACTACGACCGAGAGCTATGGCTACACCTTC. Encoded protein: CAWSTTTESYGYTF.